The 15 T cell receptor beta chains presented below share a single source sample, sequenced in a study of blood T cell repertoires in COVID-19. Generated by immunoSEQ multiplex PCR, the TCRdb table keeps only in-frame clones and is missing some. The repertoire holds 50,000 to 55,000 clones, just over 85% seen once, with under 3.5% in the top ten. Material for sequencing was peripheral blood. All receptors come from a man older than 75 with acute or convalescent COVID-19.

The rearrangement uses TRBV19 and TRBJ1-4; D ambiguous. From germline, CDR1 is LNHDA and CDR2 SQIVND (reference sequence). The CDR3 consists of 16 residues. V was trimmed by 0 bases and J by 0 bases, leaving 8 bases between them. Here the CDR3 reads CASSIEPGSTNEKLFF. CDR3 nucleotides: TGTGCCAGTAGTATAGAGCCGGGTTCAACTAATGAAAAACTGTTTTTT.

This chain joins TRBV9 and TRBJ2-7; TRBD2 aligns across 9 bases. V shed 5 bases and J 0 bases; nucleotides not matched to a gene: 6. This CDR3 spans 15 amino acids. The germline CDR1 and CDR2 sequences are SGDLS and YYNGEE. CDR3 sequence (DNA): TGTGCCAGCAGTGGTTCTAGCGGGGACTCCTACGAGCAGTACTTC. Encoded protein: CASSGSSGDSYEQYF.

This sequence joins TRBV5-6 and TRBJ1-1; 8 nucleotides align to TRBD1. Germline assignment: CDR1 SGHDT and CDR2 YYEEEE. J lost 3 bases, V lost 6 bases, and 16 bases had no gene match. The length of the CDR3 is 17 residues. DNA of the CDR3: TGTGCCAGCATCCACACCGGGAGGACAGGGTTCGACACTGAAGCTTTCTTT. Translation gives CASIHTGRTGFDTEAFF.

V and J are TRBV28 and TRBJ2-6, with D maybe TRBD2 (5 bases). Germline CDR1 MDHEN, CDR2 SYDVKM. Trimming shortened V by 7 bases and J by 12 bases, and 25 bases separated the two germline ends. The CDR3 is 16 residues long. CDR3 in DNA: TGTGCCAGCACTCACACTGGGAGCCGCTCTAATTTCGTCCTGACTTTC. Translation: CASTHTGSRSNFVLTF.

The chain has TRBV7-2 and TRBJ1-3, with 7 bases matching TRBD1. V shed 6 bases and J 1 base; nucleotides not matched to a gene: 3. The CDR3 sequence is 14 residues long. Germline lookup yields CDR1 SGHTA and CDR2 FQGNSA. Here the CDR3 reads CASRYRGSGNTIYF. The CDR3 nucleotides are TGTGCCAGCAGGTACAGGGGATCTGGAAACACCATATATTTT.

The V call is TRBV18, the J call TRBJ1-5, with TRBD1 matching 8 bases. The trim removed 6 bases at V and 3 bases at J, leaving 4 bases unmatched. Germline V gene lookup returns CDR1 KGHSH and CDR2 LQKENI. This CDR3 region has 14 residues. For the CDR3, the DNA is TGTGCCAGCTCTCCGGACAGGGTCAATCAGCCCCAGCATTTT. Encoded protein: CASSPDRVNQPQHF.

This clone showed up just once. The chain has TRBV6-5 and TRBJ2-5, with TRBD1 identical over 7 bases. Trimming took 7 bases from V and 1 from J; bases not matched to a gene: 9. The CDR3 loop spans 15 amino acids. CDR1 and CDR2 (germline): MNHEY, SVGAGI. The CDR3 bases are TGTGCCAGCACCCCTCCTTGGACAGGCCAAGAGACCCAGTACTTC. This encodes CASTPPWTGQETQYF.

The rearrangement joins TRBV9 to TRBJ2-7, with TRBD2 matching over 7 bases. The CDR3 runs 15 residues. V was clipped by 0 bases and J by 3 bases; unmatched bases: 6. CDR1 SGDLS and CDR2 YYNGEE come from the germline V gene. In nucleotides, the CDR3 is TGTGCCAGCAGCGTAGCCCCTGGGGAGGGCTACGAGCAGTACTTC. It specifies CASSVAPGEGYEQYF. The full variable domain, rest sourced from reference TRBV9 and TRBJ2-7, is DSGVTQTPKHLITATGQRVTLRCSPRSGDLSVYWYQQSLDQGLQFLIQYYNGEERAKGNILERFSAQQFPDLHSELNLSSLELGDSALYFCASSVAPGEGYEQYFGPGTRLTVT.

The chain recombines TRBV6-4 with TRBJ2-1, with 8 bases fitting TRBD2. Germline V gene sequence: CDR1 MRHNA, CDR2 SNTAGT. The CDR3 runs 13 residues. The V gene end was trimmed by 7 bases and the J gene end by 9 bases; junction bases not matched to a gene: 8. CDR3 region: CASNGGGPCEQFF. The CDR3 DNA reads TGTGCCAGCAACGGGGGGGGGCCTTGTGAGCAGTTCTTC.

This clone was observed a few times. The chain carries TRBV25-1 and TRBJ2-7, with TRBD1 as a possible D gene (6 bases). Germline loops: CDR1 MGHDK, CDR2 SYGVNS. The length of the CDR3 is 14 residues. V was pared by 2 bases and J by 2 bases, with 10 bases between. The CDR3 DNA reads as TGTGCCAGCAGTGAAGGGGGCGCGGCCTACGAGCAGTACTTC. Translation: CASSEGGAAYEQYF.

The rearrangement links TRBV5-1 to TRBJ2-2; D is possibly TRBD1 (5 bases). The CDR3 is 19 residues long. CDR1 is SGHRS, CDR2 YFSETQ, per germline. The V gene lost 0 bases and the J gene lost 3 bases, with 21 bases spanning the gap. The CDR3 sequence: CASSLEGAQGSIYTGELFF. In nucleotides, the CDR3 is TGCGCCAGCAGCTTGGAAGGGGCGCAGGGATCGATTTACACCGGGGAGCTGTTTTTT.

The chain combines TRBV7-9 with TRBJ1-1, with 9 bases fitting TRBD1. The germline CDR1 and CDR2 sequences are SEHNR and FQNEAQ (reference sequence). The length of the CDR3 is 16 residues. V gave up 5 bases and J gave up 4 bases; unmatched junction bases: 11. CDR3 residues: CASSVQGARRGTEAFF. The CDR3, as DNA: TGTGCCAGCAGCGTACAGGGGGCGCGACGGGGCACTGAAGCTTTCTTT.

The V and J genes are TRBV5-1 and TRBJ1-1; TRBD1 matches 7 bases. This CDR3 is built from 15 residues. J lost 0 bases, V lost 4 bases, and 6 bases had no gene match. Germline CDR1 and CDR2: SGHRS and YFSETQ. The CDR3 bases are TGCGCCAGCAGCAAACCCGGGACAGTGAACACTGAAGCTTTCTTT. Amino acids: CASSKPGTVNTEAFF.

This clone has only a few counts. The chain is built from TRBV29-1 and TRBJ2-5; 7 positions match TRBD1. Germline loops: CDR1 SQVTM, CDR2 ANQGSEA. CDR3 length: 13 residues. J was trimmed by 7 bases and V by 3 bases; bases with no gene match: 8. CDR3 sequence: CSVEEGGVGTQYF. The CDR3 bases are TGCAGCGTTGAGGAAGGGGGCGTAGGGACCCAGTACTTC.

This clone was picked up a small number of times. The genes are TRBV19 and TRBJ2-7, with D perhaps TRBD1 (6 bases). The CDR3 has 14 residues. V shed 7 bases and J shed 3 bases, with 16 bases lying between them. Germline CDR1 reads LNHDA; CDR2 reads SQIVND (reference sequence). The CDR3 DNA follows: TGTGCCAGTACCCTCACAGGGAACAACTACGAGCAGTACTTC. Its protein product is CASTLTGNNYEQYF.